Below, 5 T cell receptor beta chains from the same sample are listed, as sequenced in a study of cytomegalovirus exposure and HLA in healthy donors (dated by TCRdb to 2015 to 2018). The library was built by means of the immunoSEQ multiplex PCR assay. For the multiplex PCR, a mixture combining 60 forward primers for TCR Vbeta segments and 13 reverse primers for TCR Jbeta segments was used. TCRdb holds this immuneACCESS table with in-frame rearrangements only. Some clones are missing; in checked studies, unresolved V genes explain under half, and the rest has no known cause. The sample table records more than 75,000 clones; nearly 80% of these occur just once. About 3.8% of the sample is held by the ten biggest clonotypes. Sequencing used PBMCs. These receptors were taken from a woman aged 40 to 55 in good health and CMV-seronegative.

The chain links TRBV2 to TRBJ1-2, with a weak D call TRBD1 (5 bases). Trimming removed 8 bases at V and 8 bases at J, with 21 bases between. The germline CDR1 and CDR2 sequences are SNHLY and FYNNEI. This CDR3 is 14 amino acids long. The CDR3 is CASAGVGAVEGYTF. The CDR3 DNA sequence: TGTGCCAGCGCGGGGGTTGGGGCGGTGGAAGGCTACACCTTC.

The chain combines TRBV4-1 with TRBJ2-5; 10 bases match TRBD2. Per the germline V gene, CDR1 is MGHRA and CDR2 is YSYEKL. V shed 1 base and J 11 bases; nucleotides not matched to a gene: 22. The CDR3 consists of 19 residues. CDR3 sequence (DNA): TGCGCCAGCAGCCAAGGATCAATAGCGGGGGGCTCCGACACATTCACTCAGTACTTC. It specifies CASSQGSIAGGSDTFTQYF.

V and J are TRBV10-3 and TRBJ1-3, with D tentatively TRBD1 (5 bases). The CDR3 consists of 15 residues. From germline, CDR1 is ENHRY and CDR2 SYGVKD. V dropped 3 bases and J dropped 3 bases, with 12 bases sitting between them. CDR3 sequence (DNA): TGTGCCATCAGTGACCTCTCGCAGGGTGGAAACACCATATATTTT. Translating it yields CAISDLSQGGNTIYF.

The genes are TRBV19 and TRBJ2-5, with D possibly TRBD2 on 6 matching bases. CDR3 size: 14 residues. The germline CDR1 and CDR2 sequences are LNHDA and SQIVND (reference sequence). Between the trimmed V and J ends, which lost 3 bases and 7 bases, there was a span of 15 bases. The DNA of the CDR3 is TGTGCCAGTAGTATGGCTAGCGCGCTCGGGACCCAGTACTTC. Protein product: CASSMASALGTQYF.

This clone has a handful of counts. J is TRBJ1-1 and V is TRBV30, with 9 bases identical to TRBD1. V trimming: 1 base; J trimming: 6 bases; junction bases outside the gene matches: 9. The CDR3 totals 15 residues. From germline, CDR1 is GTSNPN and CDR2 SVGIG (reference sequence). As DNA, the CDR3 is TGTGCCTGGAGTGGGGGGGACAGGGATATCCCTGAAGCTTTCTTT. This gives the protein CAWSGGDRDIPEAFF.